Below, 10 T cell receptor beta chains from the same sample are listed, as sequenced in a study of T cells in Graves' hyperthyroidism and ophthalmopathy. RNA transcripts gave rise to amplified TCR beta CDR3 regions. HTBI primers were the set used in a first-round RT-PCR of the TCR CDR3. One entry per CDR3 protein results from TCRdb running MiXCR on the multiplex PCR reads. The table has roughly 400,000 distinct CDR3 sequences, roughly 14% seen once. Sequenced material: blood. These receptors were collected from a woman younger than 35 with Graves' hyperthyroidism that later progressed to Graves' ophthalmopathy.

The genes are TRBV5-1 and TRBJ2-2; no clear D. The germline V gene has CDR1 SGHRS and CDR2 YFSETQ. The CDR3 is 15 residues long. With 0 bases removed from V and 3 bases from J, the gap between germline ends came to 9 bases. The CDR3 protein is CASSLGNGYTGELFF. CDR3 coding DNA: TGCGCCAGCAGCTTGGGGAACGGCTACACCGGGGAGCTGTTTTTT.

This sequence joins TRBV5-1 and TRBJ2-6; 8 nucleotides align to TRBD1. Trimming cost V 4 bases and J 0 bases; bases outside gene matches: 9. The CDR3 runs to 18 residues. CDR1 is SGHRS and CDR2 is YFSETQ in the germline V gene. The CDR3: CASSDPGQVGSGANVLTF. The CDR3 DNA reads as TGCGCCAGCAGCGATCCGGGACAGGTCGGCTCTGGGGCCAACGTCCTGACTTTC.

This clonotype has ten or more counts. The chain links TRBV27 to TRBJ2-7; D is unclear. The germline gives CDR1 MNHEY, CDR2 SMNVEV (reference sequence). The CDR3 length is 13 residues. Trimming removed 7 bases at V and 1 base at J, with 11 bases between. In DNA, the CDR3 is TGTGCCAGCAAACGGGCCCCGTCCTACGAGCAGTACTTC. It codes for CASKRAPSYEQYF.

Details on this clonotype: Since the CDR3 does not end with the conserved phenylalanine or tryptophan, this likely comes from a read error. The V and J genes are TRBV2 and TRBJ2-1; 10 nucleotides agree with TRBD2. With 6 bases clipped from V and 2 bases from J, the junction kept 7 bases outside the gene matches. The V gene's germline CDR1 is SNHLY and CDR2 FYNNEI. CDR3 length: 16 amino acids. The chain's CDR3 is CASSQETSGTYNEQFL. As DNA, the CDR3 is TGTGCCAGCAGCCAGGAAACTAGCGGGACCTACAATGAGCAGTTCCTC.

CDR3 in DNA: TGCAGTGCTAGAGATCTCAGGGTTTATAGCAATCAGCCCCAGCATTTT. Its translation: CSARDLRVYSNQPQHF. The chain links TRBV20-1 to TRBJ1-5, with TRBD1 as a possible D gene (5 bases). Trimming cost V 0 bases and J 0 bases, with 12 bases left between them. CDR1 is DFQATT and CDR2 is SNEGSKA in the germline V gene (reference sequence). The length of the CDR3 is 16 residues.

This clonotype has a count of ten or more. The V call is TRBV20-1, the J call TRBJ2-3, with 8 bases aligning to TRBD2. The CDR3 is 14 amino acids. The germline V gene encodes CDR1 DFQATT and CDR2 SNEGSKA (reference sequence). CDR3 loop: CSAGEREQTDTQYF. As DNA, the CDR3 is TGCAGCGCCGGAGAGCGGGAGCAGACAGATACGCAGTATTTT.

There are a few counts of this clonotype. The rearrangement uses TRBV9 and TRBJ2-5, with 8 bases fitting TRBD1. Per germline, CDR1 SGDLS and CDR2 YYNGEE. The CDR3 is 14 amino acids. The V and J ends lost 4 bases and 5 bases, in that order; junction bases with no gene match: 7. CDR3 sequence reads: CASSISGGSETQYF. CDR3 DNA sequence: TGTGCCAGCAGCATCTCAGGGGGCTCGGAGACCCAGTACTTC. Filled out from reference TRBV9 and TRBJ2-5, the complete variable domain reads DSGVTQTPKHLITATGQRVTLRCSPRSGDLSVYWYQQSLDQGLQFLIQYYNGEERAKGNILERFSAQQFPDLHSELNLSSLELGDSALYFCASSISGGSETQYFGPGTRLLVL.

With respect to this clonotype: Possible read error: a much larger clone is one base away. The gene calls are TRBV27 and TRBJ2-1; D is ambiguous. The germline V gene encodes CDR1 MNHEY and CDR2 SMNVEV (reference sequence). The CDR3 covers 15 residues. In DNA, the CDR3 is TGTGCCAGCAGTTCCAGTCTCGGGTCCTACAATGGGCAGTTCTTC. The encoded protein is CASSSSLGSYNGQFF.

This clonotype was observed at least ten times. This chain uses TRBV7-2 with TRBJ2-4, with D perhaps given as TRBD1 or TRBD2 (5 bases each). Trimming took off 4 bases at V and 4 bases at J, with 14 bases between the two ends. Looked up from germline, CDR1 is SGHTA and CDR2 is FQGNSA. CDR3 length: 15 amino acids. CDR3 coding DNA: TGTGCCAGCAGCTCCGCCGGGACGGTTAAAAACATTCAGTACTTC. Its protein product is CASSSAGTVKNIQYF.

The chain joins TRBV18 to TRBJ1-1; TRBD1 agrees at 12 bases. There are 17 residues in the CDR3. Unmatched junction bases numbered 7, after V lost 0 bases and J lost 5 bases. The germline V gene has CDR1 KGHSH and CDR2 LQKENI. CDR3 DNA: TGTGCCAGCTCACCACCCGGGACAGGGGGCGGTGGGACTGAAGCTTTCTTT. Translation gives CASSPPGTGGGGTEAFF.